A selection of T cell receptor beta chains follows, all from one sample in a study of cytomegalovirus exposure and HLA in healthy donors. Sequencing was performed with immunoSEQ multiplex PCR; in TCRdb, only in-frame clones are kept and a portion is missing. The data contain roughly 65,000 clones, 80% to 95% of them seen just once; the ten biggest clones take up roughly 5.2%. Sequenced input: PBMCs. These TCRs come from a man younger than 35 in good health and CMV-seropositive. Each CDR3 is given with its conserved first and last residue. A D gene is named only where the DNA matches it firmly. The listing skips clone size in some rows; elsewhere it reads once, few, many or a size class.

>TRBJ2-7|-|TRBV6-5|-
TGTGCCAGCAGTACCGATAGACTAAGCTCCTACGAGCAGTACTTC
CASSTDRLSSYEQYF
>TRBJ2-7|-|TRBV4-1|TRBD2
TGCGCCAGCAGCGCGGGAGGGCCTGGGTACGAGCAGTACTTC
CASSAGGPGYEQYF
>TRBJ2-7|-|TRBV30|TRBD1
TGTGCCTGGAGTGTACGGGACAGGGGGTACGAGCAGTACTTC
CAWSVRDRGYEQYF
>TRBJ1-5|-|TRBV19|TRBD1
TGTGCCAGTAGTATATGGACAGGGGATCAGCCCCAGCATTTT
CASSIWTGDQPQHF
>TRBJ2-5|-|TRBV5-1|TRBD2
TGCGCCAGCAGCCCCAGACTAGCGGGAACCCAAGAGACCCAGTACTTC
CASSPRLAGTQETQYF
>TRBJ2-1|-|TRBV27|TRBD2
TGTGCCAGCAGTTCGCGTAGTTGGGCTAGCGGGAACAATGAGCAGTTCTTC
CASSSRSWASGNNEQFF
>TRBJ2-7|-|TRBV30|-
TGTGCCTGGAGTGTACGGGAAGTCTCCTACGAGCAGTACTTC
CAWSVREVSYEQYF
>TRBJ2-4|-|TRBV6-1|-
TGTGCCAGCAGTGGCAGGGCCAAAAACATTCAGTACTTC
CASSGRAKNIQYF
>TRBJ2-7|-|TRBV2|-
TGTGCCAGCGAGCTATCAGCGGGCGAGCAGTACTTC
CASELSAGEQYF
>TRBJ2-7|-|TRBV7-2|TRBD2
TGTGCCAGCAGCTTAGAAGCGGGAGAGAACGAGCAGTACTTC
CASSLEAGENEQYF
>TRBJ2-6|-|TRBV19|TRBD1
TGTGCCAGTAGTATTCTCCCAGGGGGCTCCTCTGGGGCCAACGTCCTGACTTTC
CASSILPGGSSGANVLTF
>TRBJ1-1|-|TRBV5-6|-
TGTGCCAGCAGCTTGGGGGGCGGGATTCCGAACACTGAAGCTTTCTTT
CASSLGGGIPNTEAFF
>TRBJ1-4|once|TRBV11-2|-
TGTGCCAGCAGCTTACAGGGGTTGGGCGAAAAACTGTTTTTT
CASSLQGLGEKLFF
>TRBJ2-2|-|TRBV27|TRBD1
TGTGCCAGCAGTTTATCGGGACAGGTCACCGGGGAGCTGTTTTTT
CASSLSGQVTGELFF
>TRBJ2-7|once|TRBV9|TRBD1
TGTGCCAGCAGCGCGAACGACAGGGGGGTATTCGAGCAGTACTTC
CASSANDRGVFEQYF
>TRBJ2-7|once|TRBV10-3|-
TGTGCCATCAGTCAGGACAGCTACGAGCAGTACTTC
CAISQDSYEQYF
>TRBJ2-5|-|TRBV7-2|-
TGTGCCAGCAGCCCATCAGGTGTAGAGACCCAGTACTTC
CASSPSGVETQYF
>TRBJ2-2|-|TRBV11-2|-
TGTGCCAGCAGCGTGCGATACACCGGGGAGCTGTTTTTT
CASSVRYTGELFF
>TRBJ2-1|-|TRBV6-1|TRBD1
TGTGCCAGCAGTCGAGGGACAGCCCTCTACAATGAGCAGTTCTTC
CASSRGTALYNEQFF
>TRBJ2-5|-|TRBV11-2|TRBD1
TGTGCCAGCAGCTCGACAGGGGTATGGGAGACCCAGTACTTC
CASSSTGVWETQYF
>TRBJ2-2|-|TRBV6-1|TRBD2
TGTGCCAGCAGGCCCCTAGCGGGAGGGAACGGGGAGCTGTTTTTT
CASRPLAGGNGELFF
>TRBJ2-5|-|TRBV5-1|-
TGCGCCAGCAGCGCGCAGGGTTTTCCGGAGACCCAGTACTTC
CASSAQGFPETQYF
>TRBJ2-2|-|TRBV19|TRBD1
TGTGCCACCACAGTCCAGGGGGCCGGCGGGGAGCTGTTTTTT
CATTVQGAGGELFF
>TRBJ2-3|-|TRBV10-3|-
TGTGCCATCAGAGCTACTAGCACAGATACGCAGTATTTT
CAIRATSTDTQYF
>TRBJ1-5|-|TRBV5-6|-
TGTGCCAGCAGCTTGGCCGACAGACCCAATCAGCCCCAGCATTTT
CASSLADRPNQPQHF
>TRBJ2-5|-|TRBV18|TRBD1
TGTGCCAGCTCTGAGACAGGGGAAGAGACCCAGTACTTC
CASSETGEETQYF
>TRBJ2-3|-|TRBV18|TRBD1
TGTGCCAGCTCAATCCTTCGAGCAAGGCAGGGGGCGGCAGATACGCAGTATTTT
CASSILRARQGAADTQYF
>TRBJ1-1|-|TRBV5-4|-
TGTGCCAGCAGCTTGCCTGCGGGGGGCAGAATGAACACTGAAGCTTTCTTT
CASSLPAGGRMNTEAFF
>TRBJ2-7|-|TRBV7-9|-
TGTGCCAGCAGCTCGAGCCAGGGGTCATTTCGGGAGCAGTACTTC
CASSSSQGSFREQYF
>TRBJ1-5|-|TRBV6-1|-
TGTGCCAGCAGTGTGGTGGTCAGTAAAAGCAATCAGCCCCAGCATTTT
CASSVVVSKSNQPQHF
>TRBJ2-7|-|TRBV27|-
TGTGCCAGCAGTTTTTCGGGAGCAAGCTACGAGCAGTACTTC
CASSFSGASYEQYF
>TRBJ2-6|-|TRBV7-9|TRBD1
TGTGCCAGCAGCTCGGGACAGGCCCTCTCTGGGGCCAACGTCCTGACTTTC
CASSSGQALSGANVLTF
>TRBJ1-5|-|TRBV10-3|-
TGTGCCATCAGCGCCGGGTTGGGTCAGCCCCAGCATTTT
CAISAGLGQPQHF
>TRBJ1-2|-|TRBV30|-
TGTGCCTGGAGTTACGGACAGCACTATGGCTACACCTTC
CAWSYGQHYGYTF
>TRBJ2-7|-|TRBV9|TRBD1
TGTGCCAGCAGCCCAGGGTGGGACAGGGCATACGAGCAGTACTTC
CASSPGWDRAYEQYF
>TRBJ2-5|-|TRBV19|TRBD2
TGTGCCAGTAGTATTAGGCCTAGCGGGAGTAGTTGGGAGACCCAGTACTTC
CASSIRPSGSSWETQYF
>TRBJ2-3|-|TRBV7-2|-
TGTGCCAGCAGCTCATTTAGCACAGATACGCAGTATTTT
CASSSFSTDTQYF
>TRBJ2-2|-|TRBV10-3|-
TGTGCCATCAGTGAGTCGATTGAGGGGGTTAGAAGGACCGGGGAGCTGTTTTTT
CAISESIEGVRRTGELFF
>TRBJ1-2|-|TRBV18|TRBD1
TGTGCCAGCTCACTTCGAGGGACAGGGAACTATGGCTACACCTTC
CASSLRGTGNYGYTF
>TRBJ1-1|-|TRBV29-1|-
TGCAGCGCCCATCCGGGGAACTTGAACACTGAAGCTTTCTTT
CSAHPGNLNTEAFF
>TRBJ2-7|-|TRBV15|-
TGTGCCACCAGCGAAAAGGACACTTTGGACGAGCAGTACTTC
CATSEKDTLDEQYF
>TRBJ2-5|-|TRBV27|-
TGTGCCAGCAGTTCAACTAGGGTACAAGAGACCCAGTACTTC
CASSSTRVQETQYF
>TRBJ2-2|-|TRBV6-4|TRBD2
TGTGCCAGCAGTGAAACTAGCGGGAGTGCCGGGGAGCTGTTTTTT
CASSETSGSAGELFF
>TRBJ1-1|-|TRBV10-3|-
TGTGCCATCAGTCCCATACACGTGAACACTGAAGCTTTCTTT
CAISPIHVNTEAFF
>TRBJ2-3|-|TRBV10-3|-
TGTGCCATCAGCCCCTTGGCAAGCGGGAGCACAGATACGCAGTATTTT
CAISPLASGSTDTQYF
>TRBJ1-4|-|TRBV28|-
TGTGCCAGCAGTTGGCCGAATGAAAAACTGTTTTTT
CASSWPNEKLFF
>TRBJ2-2|-|TRBV30|TRBD2
TGTGCCTGCCGGACTAGCGGGAGGTTGACCGGGGAGCTGTTTTTT
CACRTSGRLTGELFF
>TRBJ2-7|-|TRBV4-2|-
TGTGCCAGCAGCCAAGATTTGGGCGGAGGACTGTACGAGCAGTACTTC
CASSQDLGGGLYEQYF
>TRBJ2-7|-|TRBV11-2|-
TGTGCCAGCAGCTTAAGTCGTGCAGGGGCTCCGTACGAGCAGTACTTC
CASSLSRAGAPYEQYF
>TRBJ2-5|-|TRBV6-5|-
TGTGCCAGCAGTTACCGTCTCCAAGAGACCCAGTACTTC
CASSYRLQETQYF
>TRBJ2-7|-|TRBV28|TRBD2
TGTGCCAGCAGCCTGGGAGGAGCGGGAGTCTTGGAGCAGTACTTC
CASSLGGAGVLEQYF
>TRBJ2-7|-|TRBV6-4|TRBD2
TGTGCCAGCAGTGATTCTAGCGGGACTAGCGCAACCTACGAGCAGTACTTC
CASSDSSGTSATYEQYF
>TRBJ1-2|-|TRBV14|TRBD1
TGTGCCAGCAGCCGCCAGGGACAGCTCTATGGCTACACCTTC
CASSRQGQLYGYTF
>TRBJ1-2|once|TRBV29-1|-
TGCAGCGTTGTGGGGACTGACTATGGCTACACCTTC
CSVVGTDYGYTF
>TRBJ2-1|-|TRBV6-1|TRBD1
TGTGCCAGCAGTCCACCAGGACAGGTCCGATACGAGCAGTTCTTC
CASSPPGQVRYEQFF
>TRBJ2-1|few|TRBV9|TRBD2
TGTGCCAGCAGCGTAGGACTAGCGGGAGGGTACAATGAGCAGTTCTTC
CASSVGLAGGYNEQFF
>TRBJ2-3|-|TRBV6-1|TRBD2
TGTGCCAGCAGCGGACTAGCGGGAGTTTCGCAGTATTTT
CASSGLAGVSQYF